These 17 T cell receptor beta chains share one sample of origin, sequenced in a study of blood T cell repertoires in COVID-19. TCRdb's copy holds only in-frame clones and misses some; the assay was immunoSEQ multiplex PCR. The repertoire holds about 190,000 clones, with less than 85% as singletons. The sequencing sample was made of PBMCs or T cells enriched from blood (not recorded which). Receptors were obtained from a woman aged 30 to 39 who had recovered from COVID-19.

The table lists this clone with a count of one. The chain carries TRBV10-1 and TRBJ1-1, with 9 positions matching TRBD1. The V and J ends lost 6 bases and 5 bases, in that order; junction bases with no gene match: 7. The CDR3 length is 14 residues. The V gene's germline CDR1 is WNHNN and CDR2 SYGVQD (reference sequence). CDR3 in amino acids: CASSGQGPWTEAFF. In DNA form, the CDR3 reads TGCGCCAGCAGCGGACAGGGGCCGTGGACTGAAGCTTTCTTT.

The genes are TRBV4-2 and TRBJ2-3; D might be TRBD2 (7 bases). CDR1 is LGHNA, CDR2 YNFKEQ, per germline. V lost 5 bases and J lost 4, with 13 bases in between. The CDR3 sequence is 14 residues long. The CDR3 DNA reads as TGTGCCAGCAGCGGGGGGGGCCTAGCAGATACGCAGTATTTT. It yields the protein CASSGGGLADTQYF.

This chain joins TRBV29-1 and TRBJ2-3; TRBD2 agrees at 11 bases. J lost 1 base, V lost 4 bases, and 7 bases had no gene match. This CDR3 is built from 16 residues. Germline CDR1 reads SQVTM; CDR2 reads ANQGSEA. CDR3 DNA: TGCAGCGTTGGCCGGCTAGCGGGGGGCCGCACAGATACGCAGTATTTT. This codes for CSVGRLAGGRTDTQYF.

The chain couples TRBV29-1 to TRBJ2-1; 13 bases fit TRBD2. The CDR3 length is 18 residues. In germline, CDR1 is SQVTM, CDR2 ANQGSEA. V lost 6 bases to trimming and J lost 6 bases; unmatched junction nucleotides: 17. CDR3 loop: CSVRTGGWTSGSINEQFF. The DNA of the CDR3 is TGCAGCGTACGAACAGGGGGCTGGACTAGCGGGAGTATCAATGAGCAGTTCTTC.

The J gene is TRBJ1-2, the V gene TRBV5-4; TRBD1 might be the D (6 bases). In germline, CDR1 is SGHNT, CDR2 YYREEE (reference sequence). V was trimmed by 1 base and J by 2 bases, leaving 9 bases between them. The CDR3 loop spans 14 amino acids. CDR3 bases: TGTGCCAGCAGCTTGAGGGGGGGCAACTATGGCTACACCTTC. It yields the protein CASSLRGGNYGYTF.

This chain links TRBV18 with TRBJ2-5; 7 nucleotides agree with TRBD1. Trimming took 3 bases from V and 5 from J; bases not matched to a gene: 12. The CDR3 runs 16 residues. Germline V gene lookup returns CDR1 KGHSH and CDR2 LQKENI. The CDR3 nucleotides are TGTGCCAGCTCACCCACCACCCCAACAGGGGCCGAGACCCAGTACTTC. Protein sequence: CASSPTTPTGAETQYF.

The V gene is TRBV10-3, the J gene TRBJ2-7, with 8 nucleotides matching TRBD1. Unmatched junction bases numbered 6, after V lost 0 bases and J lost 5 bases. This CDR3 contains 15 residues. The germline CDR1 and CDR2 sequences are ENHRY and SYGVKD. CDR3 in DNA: TGTGCCATCAGTGAGTCGGCAGGGGGCTGGGACGAGCAGTACTTC. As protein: CAISESAGGWDEQYF.

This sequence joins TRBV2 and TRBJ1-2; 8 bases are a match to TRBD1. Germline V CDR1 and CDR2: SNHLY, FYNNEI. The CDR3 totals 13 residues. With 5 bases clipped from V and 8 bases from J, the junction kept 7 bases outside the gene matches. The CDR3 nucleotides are TGTGCCAGCAGTATAGACAGGGGTAGCGGCTACACCTTC. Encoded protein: CASSIDRGSGYTF. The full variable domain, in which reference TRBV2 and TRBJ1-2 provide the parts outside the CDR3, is EPEVTQTPSHQVTQMGQEVILRCVPISNHLYFYWYRQILGQKVEFLVSFYNNEISEKSEIFDDQFSVERPDGSNFTLKIRSTKLEDSAMYFCASSIDRGSGYTFGSGTRLTVV.

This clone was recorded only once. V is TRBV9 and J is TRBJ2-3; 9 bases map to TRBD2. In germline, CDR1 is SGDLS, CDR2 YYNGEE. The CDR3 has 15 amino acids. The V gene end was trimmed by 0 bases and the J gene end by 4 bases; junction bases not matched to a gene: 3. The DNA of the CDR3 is TGTGCCAGCAGCGTAGAGGCGGGGGGGGCAGATACGCAGTATTTT. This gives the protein CASSVEAGGADTQYF.

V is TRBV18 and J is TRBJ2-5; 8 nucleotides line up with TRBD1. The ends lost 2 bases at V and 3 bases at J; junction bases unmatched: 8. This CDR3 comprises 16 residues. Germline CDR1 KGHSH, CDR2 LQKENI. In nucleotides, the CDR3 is TGTGCCAGCTCACCATCCCTGGGACAGGCCAAAGAGACCCAGTACTTC. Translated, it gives CASSPSLGQAKETQYF.

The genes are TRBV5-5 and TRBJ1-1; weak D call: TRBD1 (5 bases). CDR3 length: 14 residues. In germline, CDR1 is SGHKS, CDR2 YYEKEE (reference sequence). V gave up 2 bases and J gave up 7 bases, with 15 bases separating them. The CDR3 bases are TGTGCCAGCAGCTTCCCGGCAGGGAAAATTGAAGCTTTCTTT. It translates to CASSFPAGKIEAFF.

The CDR3 region has the DNA TGTGCCAGCTCACCCCCCGGGACAGGGAAAGATACGCAGTATTTT. This translates into CASSPPGTGKDTQYF. V and J are TRBV18 and TRBJ2-3, with 9 bases that match TRBD1. CDR3 length equals 15 residues. The ends lost 3 bases at V and 5 bases at J; junction bases unmatched: 6. From germline, CDR1 is KGHSH and CDR2 LQKENI.

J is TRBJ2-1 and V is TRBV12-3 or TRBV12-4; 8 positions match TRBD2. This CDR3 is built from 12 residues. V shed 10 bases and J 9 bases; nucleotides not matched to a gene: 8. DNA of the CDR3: TGTGCCATCCTCGGGGGGGCATCTGAGCAGTTCTTC. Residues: CAILGGASEQFF.

The CDR3 region has the DNA TGTGCCACCAGTGATCCCTCAGTCGGAGACAATCAGCCCCAGCATTTT. It is translated as CATSDPSVGDNQPQHF. This chain connects TRBV24-1 to TRBJ1-5; no clear D. The CDR3 sequence is 16 residues long. Germline CDR1 is KGHDR and CDR2 is SFDVKD. V was clipped by 3 bases and J by 3 bases, with 14 bases between them.

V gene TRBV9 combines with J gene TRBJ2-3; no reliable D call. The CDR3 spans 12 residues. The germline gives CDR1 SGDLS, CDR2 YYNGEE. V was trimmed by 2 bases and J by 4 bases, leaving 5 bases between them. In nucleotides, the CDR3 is TGTGCCAGCAGCGTGGCCGCAGATACGCAGTATTTT. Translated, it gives CASSVAADTQYF.

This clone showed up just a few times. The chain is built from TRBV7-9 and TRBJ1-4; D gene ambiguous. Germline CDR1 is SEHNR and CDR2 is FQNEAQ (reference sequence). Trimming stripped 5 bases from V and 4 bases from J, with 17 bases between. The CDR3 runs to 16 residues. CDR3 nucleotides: TGTGCCAGCAGCCAAACCAAGTCCGGGATTAATGAAAAACTGTTTTTT. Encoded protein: CASSQTKSGINEKLFF.

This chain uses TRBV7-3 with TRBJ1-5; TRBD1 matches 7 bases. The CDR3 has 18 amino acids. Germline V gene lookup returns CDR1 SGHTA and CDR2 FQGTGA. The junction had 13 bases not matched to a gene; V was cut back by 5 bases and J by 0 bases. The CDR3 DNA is TGTGCCAGCAGCCTACAGGGGACGCCTTTTTATAGCAATCAGCCCCAGCATTTT. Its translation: CASSLQGTPFYSNQPQHF. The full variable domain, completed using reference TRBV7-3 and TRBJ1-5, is GAGVSQTPSNKVTEKGKYVELRCDPISGHTALYWYRQSLGQGPEFLIYFQGTGAADDSGLPNDRFFAVRPEGSVSTLKIQRTERGDSAVYLCASSLQGTPFYSNQPQHFGDGTRLSIL.